The 15 T cell receptor beta chains listed next were all sequenced from one sample in a study of naive and memory T cell subsets. The SP2 primer and nested alpha and beta constant region primers amplified ligated cDNA in four rounds. One entry per CDR3 protein, called by TCRdb with MiXCR from the 5' RACE reads. Of 55,000 to 70,000 distinct CDR3 sequences listed, 7% to 8.5% are singletons. A UMI-containing oligonucleotide was joined by 3' ligation to the TCR cDNA template. Receptor source: a male donor in good health.

A few counts support this clonotype. V and J are TRBV6-1 and TRBJ1-5; D ambiguous. Germline V gene data show CDR1 as MNHNS and CDR2 as SASEGT. The germline V and J ends were trimmed by 7 bases and 1 base, with 17 bases remaining between them. This CDR3 region has 16 residues. CDR3 loop: CASTSPRTESNQPQHF. The DNA for the CDR3 is TGTGCCAGCACCAGCCCTCGGACGGAAAGCAATCAGCCCCAGCATTTT.

This clonotype was detected ten times or more. The chain combines TRBV29-1 with TRBJ2-7, with D perhaps TRBD2 (6 bases). This CDR3 region has 14 residues. Trimming pared 6 bases from V and 4 bases from J, leaving 19 bases between. Looked up from germline, CDR1 is SQVTM and CDR2 is ANQGSEA. This CDR3 is CSVTGSPRGYEQYF. The CDR3 region has the DNA TGCAGCGTGACGGGGTCTCCTCGGGGGTACGAGCAGTACTTC.

The V and J genes are TRBV29-1 and TRBJ2-5; D gene uncertain. Per germline, CDR1 SQVTM and CDR2 ANQGSEA. V was clipped by 0 bases and J by 7 bases, with 9 bases between them. This CDR3 is built from 12 residues. The CDR3 sequence: CSVEDRWWTQYF. In DNA, the CDR3 is TGCAGCGTTGAAGATAGGTGGTGGACCCAGTACTTC.

Note on this clonotype: This could be a read error, since a much larger clone is one nucleotide away. The chain carries TRBV30 and TRBJ2-1, with D perhaps TRBD2 (5 bases). The CDR3 has 13 residues. Germline V CDR1 and CDR2: GTSNPN, SVGIG (reference sequence). Trimming shortened V by 5 bases and J by 12 bases, and 20 bases separated the two germline ends. CDR3 DNA: TGTGCCTGGGCTGGCGTGCGGAGGACTGGGCAGTTCTTC. Its translation: CAWAGVRRTGQFF.

This clonotype was detected many times. This chain connects TRBV2 to TRBJ1-5; D is unclear. The ends were cut back, 8 bases at V and 2 bases at J, with 16 bases in the middle. The CDR3 runs 15 residues. Germline V CDR1 and CDR2: SNHLY, FYNNEI. CDR3 DNA sequence: TGTGCCAGCGCGGTGATCAGTTGGGGCAATCAGCCCCAGCATTTT. Its translation: CASAVISWGNQPQHF.

This sequence joins TRBV7-6 and TRBJ2-1, with TRBD1 identical over 8 bases. After removal of 3 bases from V and 1 base from J, the junction contained 5 bases not matched to a gene. This CDR3 has 16 residues. Germline V gene lookup returns CDR1 SGHVS and CDR2 FNYEAQ. CDR3 DNA: TGTGCCAGCAGCTTCTCCGGGACAGGATCCTACAATGAGCAGTTCTTC. It codes for CASSFSGTGSYNEQFF.

This clonotype was seen at least ten times. V and J are TRBV20-1 and TRBJ2-2; 11 bases line up with TRBD2. The V gene's germline CDR1 is DFQATT and CDR2 SNEGSKA (reference sequence). The CDR3 has 16 amino acids. Germline trimming cut 0 bases from V and 7 bases from J; bases unmatched to any gene: 7. The CDR3 protein is CSARDGLAGGFGELFF. As DNA, the CDR3 is TGCAGTGCTAGAGATGGGCTAGCGGGAGGATTCGGGGAGCTGTTTTTT.

This clonotype was seen many times. The gene calls are TRBV29-1 and TRBJ1-4; D not resolved. The germline gives CDR1 SQVTM, CDR2 ANQGSEA. The CDR3 runs to 13 residues. Trimming left V 4 bases short and J 4 bases short, with 10 bases between. CDR3 protein: CSVGGQHNEKLFF. The CDR3 region has the DNA TGCAGCGTTGGGGGTCAGCATAATGAAAAACTGTTTTTT.

The chain has TRBV7-6 and TRBJ2-5, with 9 nucleotides matching TRBD1. Per germline, CDR1 SGHVS and CDR2 FNYEAQ. CDR3 length equals 16 residues. V shed 5 bases, J shed 4 bases, and the junction held 11 bases outside the gene matches. The CDR3, as DNA: TGTGCCAGCAGCACCCGGACAGGGGTTGGGGGAGAGACCCAGTACTTC. This gives the protein CASSTRTGVGGETQYF.

This clonotype has ten or more counts. The rearrangement joins TRBV12-3 or TRBV12-4 to TRBJ2-5; D may be TRBD1 (5 bases). V was cut by 7 bases and J by 1 base, with 10 bases left in between. The CDR3 length is 13 residues. CDR3 nucleotide sequence: TGTGCCAGCACTACCGACAGCCAAGAGACCCAGTACTTC. Amino acids: CASTTDSQETQYF.

This clonotype has a handful of counts. The CDR3 region is CASSQELGTEGFSGANVLTF. For the CDR3, the DNA is TGTGCCAGCAGCCAAGAGCTGGGGACAGAGGGCTTCTCGGGGGCCAACGTCCTGACTTTC. The rearrangement links TRBV14 to TRBJ2-6; the match to TRBD1 covers 7 bases. CDR1 SGHDN and CDR2 FVKESK come from the germline V gene. The CDR3 runs 20 residues. J gave up 4 bases and V 0 bases, and 15 bases lay outside the gene matches.

This clonotype turned up a few times. This sequence joins TRBV12-3 or TRBV12-4 and TRBJ1-1, with 7 nucleotides matching TRBD1. Losses at the gene ends were 3 bases for V and 1 base for J; bases not matched to a gene: 14. The CDR3 length is 18 residues. In nucleotides, the CDR3 is TGTGCCAGCAGTTTTTCCAGAAGTGCAGGACAGGAGAACACTGAAGCTTTCTTT. Its protein product is CASSFSRSAGQENTEAFF.

This clonotype was found many times. This sequence joins TRBV20-1 and TRBJ1-5, with D possibly being TRBD1 (6 bases). There are 14 residues in the CDR3. The ends were cut back, 1 base at V and 4 bases at J, with 11 bases in the middle. From germline, CDR1 is DFQATT and CDR2 SNEGSKA (reference sequence). As DNA, the CDR3 is TGCAGTGCTAGAGGGGGGGCTTGGAATCAGCCCCAGCATTTT. It encodes CSARGGAWNQPQHF.

This clonotype has ten or more counts. J is TRBJ2-7 and V is TRBV3-1, with 12 bases matching TRBD2. The CDR3 length is 15 residues. Losses at the gene ends were 1 base for V and 4 bases for J; bases not matched to a gene: 2. Germline V gene data show CDR1 as LGHDT and CDR2 as YNNKEL (reference sequence). The CDR3 nucleotides are TGTGCCAGCAGCCAAGGGACTAGCGGGATATACGAGCAGTACTTC. Translated: CASSQGTSGIYEQYF.

The gene calls are TRBV5-1 and TRBJ1-4; tentatively, D is TRBD1 (6 bases). In germline, CDR1 is SGHRS, CDR2 YFSETQ. V was trimmed by 4 bases and J by 8 bases, leaving 21 bases between them. The CDR3 has 16 amino acids. This CDR3 is CASSDQVSGAQEKLFF. The DNA for the CDR3 is TGCGCCAGCAGCGACCAGGTGTCAGGGGCACAAGAAAAACTGTTTTTT.